The sequence of this T cell receptor beta chain was determined in a study of shared clonotypes between healthy human individuals (dated by TCRdb to 2018 to 2021). Concerning the study at large: Two women and a few men aged 18 to 49 years were included in the cohort. To estimate repertoire size and how much clonotypes are shared between individuals, the study performed deep sequencing of blood TCR repertoires from roughly five healthy adults. Libraries were prepared and TCR repertoires were sequenced by different laboratories using diverse techniques, in order to increase sequencing depth and limit assay-specific biases. Each donor's leukapheresis produced roughly between roughly 0.94 and 9.5 billion PBMCs. Beyond this particular receptor, the publication reports: Only blood was sampled, and tissue TCR repertoires likely differ from those in blood. Because the study included only a small number of donors, the genetic and exposure-history diversity represented was limited. Based on pairwise subsampling, the degree of clonotype sharing among donors was expected to be affected by sequencing depth.

The donors were healthy, HIV-negative adults with no recently reported acute infections or vaccinations. Every donor was a Caucasian adult residing in Nashville, Tennessee, USA. For unsorted samples, 75 million to 90 million PBMCs were counted and genomic DNA was extracted with the QIAamp DNA Blood Mini kit. Blood was collected by leukapheresis, and PBMCs were isolated by Ficoll-Histopaque density gradient centrifugation and then cryopreserved in liquid nitrogen vapor phase. A single count supports this clone. Its antigen is not yet known. No base qualities exist here, and no much larger clone lies one base off it. As encoded in the germline V gene, CDR1 is KGHSH while CDR2 is LQKENI. After removal of 3 bases from V and 8 bases from J, the junction retains 13 bases not matched to a gene. Its CDR3 holds 16 amino acids, cysteine through phenylalanine. The CDR3 DNA has 48 bases and is translated from base 1.

Using the deep immunoSEQ assay, TCR CDR3 regions were amplified from genomic DNA by multiplex PCR. Extracted genomic DNA from each cell subset was distributed evenly across all wells of several immunoSEQ 96-well plates, and each plate was treated as a replicate. For unsorted PBMC, each replicate PCR was loaded with approximately 300 ng genomic DNA, equivalent to about 30,000 T cell genomes. Ten immunoSEQ deep assay plates were used to sequence the unsorted PBMC genomic DNA. The purified libraries were quantified using a Qubit 3.0 fluorometer, sized with a Bioanalyzer 2100, and then quantified again using the KAPA Library Quantification kit. Each immunoSEQ 96-well plate was sequenced on its own single-read 150-cycle Illumina NextSeq 550 flow cell. The study's own analysis went as follows. Because the immunoSEQ output held only junctional sequences and lacked quality scores, the filtering could not match the filtering applied to full-length reads. Sequences were annotated with PyIR, a Python wrapper for IgBLAST v1.9, and V/J genes and CDR3 were assigned using IMGT germline references. Reads were filtered out if the reads had weak V/J assignments (E-value above 1e-6), no CDR3, stop codons, out-of-frame junctions, or ambiguous translated residues. V3J clonotypes were defined as sequences sharing an identical inferred V gene, J gene, and CDR3 amino acid sequence. The percentage overlap between two repertoires was calculated by dividing the number of shared unique clonotypes by the size of the smaller repertoire. Repertoire richness was assessed with RTK rarefaction, the Chao1 estimator, and Recon v2.1 estimates of unobserved clonotypes. TCRdb's version of the immuneACCESS table is confined to in-frame rearrangements and falls short of the full clone set. An unresolved V gene accounts for under half of the shortfall where checked; the remainder is of unknown origin. The DNA was the basis for D and trimming; V, J and clone size are from that table. This sample lists about half a million clones; roughly 80% were detected once. About 12% of the sample lies in the top ten.

The TCR originated in a woman between 40 and 55 years old in good health. Some clones in this sample may be carry-over from other donors' samples. The rearrangement combines TRBV18 with TRBJ2-1; TRBD2 aligns with 7 central bases. The sequenced sample consisted of PBMCs. The CDR3 in this case is CASSPQTSLATDEQFF. The DNA sequence reads TGTGCCAGCTCACCGCAGACTAGCCTAGCTACTGATGAGCAGTTCTTC.